This TCR beta chain was sequenced during a study of blood T cell repertoires in COVID-19. Study-wide background: Material from acute and convalescent COVID-19 was sourced from the United States, Italy and Spain. The analysed material was cDNA or gDNA that came from T cells, B-cell-depleted T cells, or PBMCs.

Each participant's cohort was designated according to participant-reported clinical history. The authors' processing: Using reference gene primer amplification, nucleated cell counts were estimated. Sequenced by immunoSEQ multiplex PCR; TCRdb stores in-frame clones only, minus some. V, J and clone size reflect that table, while D and trimming were determined from the DNA. Of around 290,000 clones in the sample, roughly 89% are singletons; the top ten hold 1.5% to 2%. The CDR3 runs 16 residues. Germline trimming cut 3 bases from V and 4 bases from J; bases unmatched to any gene: 3. Germline CDR1 reads SGDLS; CDR2 reads YYNGEE.

The rearrangement links TRBV9 to TRBJ2-3, with 15 bases that match TRBD2. Material: PBMCs or T cells enriched from blood (not recorded which). The sequence was obtained from a middle-aged woman who had recovered from COVID-19. CDR3 sequence reads: CASSAGLAGGADTQYF. DNA for the CDR3: TGTGCCAGCAGCGCGGGACTAGCGGGAGGAGCAGATACGCAGTATTTT.